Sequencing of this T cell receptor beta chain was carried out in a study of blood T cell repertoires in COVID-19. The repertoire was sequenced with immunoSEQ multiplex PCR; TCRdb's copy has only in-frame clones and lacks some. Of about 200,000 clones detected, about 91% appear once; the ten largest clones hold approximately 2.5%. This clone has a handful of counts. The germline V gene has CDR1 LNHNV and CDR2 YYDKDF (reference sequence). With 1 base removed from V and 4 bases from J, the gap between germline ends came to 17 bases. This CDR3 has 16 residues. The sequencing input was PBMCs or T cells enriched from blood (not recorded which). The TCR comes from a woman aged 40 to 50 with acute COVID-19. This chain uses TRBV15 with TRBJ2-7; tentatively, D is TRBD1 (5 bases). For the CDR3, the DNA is TGTGCCACCAGCAGAGGTCTCGGGCAGGGTAGTTACGAGCAGTACTTC. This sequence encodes CATSRGLGQGSYEQYF.